What follows are 22 T cell receptor beta chains derived from one specimen sequenced in a study of control samples from healthy donors and cancer patients. Assay: immunoSEQ multiplex PCR; the TCRdb copy retains only in-frame clones and omits some. The repertoire holds around 68,000 clones, about 83% seen once, with 15% to 19% in the top ten. Source material: blood. The receptors derive from a man aged 55 to 70 in good health.

There are a few counts of this clone. The chain recombines TRBV6-5 with TRBJ2-1, with D perhaps matching TRBD2 (6 bases). The CDR3 is made up of 14 amino acids. V lost 5 bases, J lost 4 bases, and 12 bases lay in between. In germline, CDR1 is MNHEY, CDR2 SVGAGI. CDR3 DNA sequence: TGTGCCAGCAGTCTCGGCGGGGATTACAATGAGCAGTTCTTC. This gives the protein CASSLGGDYNEQFF.

CDR3 nucleotides: TGTGCCACCAGCAGAGGTACAGGGGGATACAATGAGCAGTTCTTC. Translating it yields CATSRGTGGYNEQFF. This chain connects TRBV15 to TRBJ2-1, with TRBD1 matching 8 bases. The CDR3 is 15 residues long. The germline gives CDR1 LNHNV, CDR2 YYDKDF (reference sequence). Germline trimming cut 1 base from V and 4 bases from J; bases unmatched to any gene: 3.

This chain joins TRBV19 and TRBJ1-1; TRBD1 aligns across 7 bases. Germline lookup yields CDR1 LNHDA and CDR2 SQIVND (reference sequence). This CDR3 comprises 13 residues. V dropped 7 bases and J dropped 7; count of bases not matched to a gene: 9. CDR3 coding DNA: TGTGCCAGTATAGAGGATAACAGGGGTGAAGCTTTCTTT. Protein product: CASIEDNRGEAFF.

The chain has TRBV2 and TRBJ2-1; no definite D call. CDR3 length equals 12 residues. CDR1 and CDR2 from the germline V gene are SNHLY and FYNNEI. With 4 bases removed from V and 12 bases from J, the gap between germline ends came to 13 bases. CDR3 nucleotide sequence: TGTGCCAGCAGTGCCGGTCCCGCTGGGCAGTTCTTC. It encodes CASSAGPAGQFF. The whole variable domain, remainder taken from reference TRBV2 and TRBJ2-1, is EPEVTQTPSHQVTQMGQEVILRCVPISNHLYFYWYRQILGQKVEFLVSFYNNEISEKSEIFDDQFSVERPDGSNFTLKIRSTKLEDSAMYFCASSAGPAGQFFGPGTRLTVL.

CDR3 sequence: CASSRSGTLGVDEQYF. The CDR3 DNA reads as TGTGCCAGCTCACGGAGCGGGACTTTAGGGGTCGACGAGCAGTACTTC. V is TRBV18 and J is TRBJ2-7; TRBD2 agrees at 7 bases. The CDR3 is 16 residues long. CDR1 is KGHSH and CDR2 is LQKENI in the germline V gene. Losses at the gene ends were 4 bases for V and 5 bases for J; bases not matched to a gene: 14.

The chain is built from TRBV5-1 and TRBJ2-1; D gene uncertain. V shed 0 bases and J shed 3 bases, with 4 bases lying between them. The CDR3 loop spans 13 amino acids. Germline V gene lookup returns CDR1 SGHRS and CDR2 YFSETQ. CDR3 in DNA: TGCGCCAGCAGCTTGGGCCTCTACAATGAGCAGTTCTTC. Translating it yields CASSLGLYNEQFF.

V is TRBV19 and J is TRBJ1-5; 10 bases match TRBD1. The CDR3 is made up of 17 amino acids. The V gene end was trimmed by 3 bases and the J gene end by 4 bases; junction bases not matched to a gene: 9. Germline V gene data show CDR1 as LNHDA and CDR2 as SQIVND (reference sequence). The CDR3 DNA reads TGTGCCAGTAGTATTCTGTCGGGACAGGGGAGTAATCAGCCCCAGCATTTT. Translation gives CASSILSGQGSNQPQHF.

The chain is built from TRBV5-4 and TRBJ2-6; maybe TRBD1 (6 bases). Per the germline V gene, CDR1 is SGHNT and CDR2 is YYREEE (reference sequence). V was trimmed by 1 base and J by 3 bases, leaving 8 bases between them. This CDR3 is 15 amino acids long. CDR3 region: CASSLTGYGANVLTF. The CDR3, as DNA: TGTGCCAGCAGCTTGACAGGGTATGGGGCCAACGTCCTGACTTTC. Full variable domain (rest looked up from reference TRBV5-4 and TRBJ2-6): ETGVTQSPTHLIKTRGQQVTLRCSSQSGHNTVSWYQQALGQGPQFIFQYYREEENGRGNFPPRFSGLQFPNYSSELNVNALELDDSALYLCASSLTGYGANVLTFGAGSRLTVL.

The J gene is TRBJ2-3, the V gene TRBV6-4; a possible D gene is TRBD1 (6 bases). The CDR3 contains 18 residues. Germline V gives CDR1 MRHNA, CDR2 SNTAGT. V was cut by 6 bases and J by 5 bases, with 27 bases left in between. CDR3 sequence reads: CASSLTPIQGLKGDTQYF. In DNA form, the CDR3 reads TGTGCCAGCAGCCTAACCCCGATACAGGGCCTTAAGGGAGATACGCAGTATTTT.

The chain links TRBV9 to TRBJ1-2, with a possible D match to TRBD1 (6 bases). CDR3 size: 18 residues. CDR1 is SGDLS, CDR2 YYNGEE, per germline. The V and J ends lost 4 bases and 4 bases respectively, with 26 bases between them. CDR3 DNA: TGTGCCAGCAGCCAGCGAGGGGGGCTTGGCAGGGCGGGCTATGGCTACACCTTC. Translating gives CASSQRGGLGRAGYGYTF.

J is TRBJ2-2 and V is TRBV9, with D tentatively TRBD1 (6 bases). Germline assignment: CDR1 SGDLS and CDR2 YYNGEE. This CDR3 spans 15 amino acids. Trimming pared 4 bases from V and 4 bases from J, leaving 14 bases between. The CDR3 sequence: CASSSGHQPTGELFF. CDR3 nucleotides: TGTGCCAGCAGCTCGGGACACCAACCCACCGGGGAGCTGTTTTTT.

J is TRBJ2-2 and V is TRBV5-4; 13 nucleotides agree with TRBD2. Germline assignment: CDR1 SGHNT and CDR2 YYREEE (reference sequence). Germline trimming cut 4 bases from V and 8 bases from J; bases unmatched to any gene: 2. This CDR3 region has 14 residues. CDR3 region: CASSPGLAGGELFF. DNA for the CDR3: TGTGCCAGCAGCCCGGGACTAGCGGGAGGGGAGCTGTTTTTT.

V usage is TRBV28 and J usage is TRBJ1-5; no reliable D call. Trimming stripped 5 bases from V and 4 bases from J, with 18 bases between. Germline loops: CDR1 MDHEN, CDR2 SYDVKM. This CDR3 contains 16 residues. CDR3 protein: CASSRTTRIVNQPQHF. In nucleotides, the CDR3 is TGTGCCAGCAGTCGAACGACCCGGATTGTAAATCAGCCCCAGCATTTT.

The chain combines TRBV19 with TRBJ1-2; 8 nucleotides line up with TRBD1. Germline V lookup: CDR1 LNHDA, CDR2 SQIVND (reference sequence). The CDR3 is 16 residues long. With 5 bases clipped from V and 4 bases from J, the junction kept 12 bases outside the gene matches. As DNA, the CDR3 is TGTGCCAGTAGTCCCGAGTCCAGGGGGCGAGGCTATGGCTACACCTTC. Encoded protein: CASSPESRGRGYGYTF. Combining the CDR3 with reference TRBV19 and TRBJ1-2 gives the whole variable domain DGGITQSPKYLFRKEGQNVTLSCEQNLNHDAMYWYRQDPGQGLRLIYYSQIVNDFQKGDIAEGYSVSREKKESFPLTVTSAQKNPTAFYLCASSPESRGRGYGYTFGSGTRLTVV.

The chain combines TRBV18 with TRBJ2-7, with 10 nucleotides matching TRBD1. This CDR3 contains 15 residues. The V and J ends lost 3 bases and 3 bases, in that order; junction bases with no gene match: 5. Germline CDR1 reads KGHSH; CDR2 reads LQKENI. The CDR3 nucleotides are TGTGCCAGCTCACCCCCGACAGGGGGCAACTACGAGCAGTACTTC. It codes for CASSPPTGGNYEQYF.

This chain links TRBV19 with TRBJ2-5; 12 nucleotides align to TRBD2. The germline V gene has CDR1 LNHDA and CDR2 SQIVND (reference sequence). The CDR3 is 15 amino acids. V lost 6 bases to trimming and J lost 2 bases; unmatched junction nucleotides: 4. The CDR3 here is CASRATSGRQETQYF. For the CDR3, the DNA is TGTGCCAGTAGGGCCACTAGCGGGAGGCAAGAGACCCAGTACTTC.

This clone has a handful of counts. The chain carries TRBV7-2 and TRBJ2-7; TRBD1 aligns across 10 bases. The V and J ends lost 4 bases and 6 bases, in that order; junction bases with no gene match: 3. The CDR3 covers 13 residues. Germline lookup yields CDR1 SGHTA and CDR2 FQGNSA. CDR3 protein: CASSSRDRGEQYF. For the CDR3, the DNA is TGTGCCAGCAGCTCCCGGGACAGGGGCGAGCAGTACTTC.

This clone was counted only a few times. The genes are TRBV6-6 and TRBJ2-1, with 7 bases that match TRBD2. The CDR3 has 13 residues. V trimming: 5 bases; J trimming: 4 bases; junction bases outside the gene matches: 2. Germline CDR1 reads MNHNY; CDR2 reads SVGAGI (reference sequence). For the CDR3, the DNA is TGTGCCAGCAGTCTAGCGGATTACAATGAGCAGTTCTTC. This gives the protein CASSLADYNEQFF.

In its sample, this clone was seen once. This chain links TRBV3-1 (or the pseudogene TRBV3-2) with TRBJ2-1, with TRBD2 matching over 12 bases. The CDR3 runs 17 residues. Germline lookup yields CDR1 LGHDT and CDR2 YNNKEL (reference sequence). The V and J ends lost 2 bases and 8 bases, in that order; junction bases with no gene match: 10. CDR3: CASSQLGDGLAGYEQFF. The CDR3 nucleotides read TGTGCCAGCAGCCAACTCGGGGACGGACTAGCGGGATATGAGCAGTTCTTC.

The rearrangement links TRBV27 to TRBJ2-7, with 10 bases lining up with TRBD2. Per germline, CDR1 MNHEY and CDR2 SMNVEV (reference sequence). After removal of 5 bases from V and 3 bases from J, the junction contained 7 bases not matched to a gene. There are 15 residues in the CDR3. The DNA for the CDR3 is TGTGCCAGCAGTCCAGCTAGCGGGAGTTACTACGAGCAGTACTTC. Its protein product is CASSPASGSYYEQYF.

The chain has TRBV9 and TRBJ2-7, with TRBD1 as a possible D gene (5 bases). V lost 0 bases to trimming and J lost 3 bases, with 13 bases between them. This CDR3 comprises 15 residues. Germline lookup yields CDR1 SGDLS and CDR2 YYNGEE. CDR3 coding DNA: TGTGCCAGCAGCGTAGCGGCAGGGATTTTCTACGAGCAGTACTTC. Its protein product is CASSVAAGIFYEQYF.

The chain combines TRBV19 with TRBJ2-2, with TRBD1 identical over 10 bases. The CDR3 spans 14 residues. From germline, CDR1 is LNHDA and CDR2 SQIVND (reference sequence). J was trimmed by 5 bases and V by 6 bases; bases with no gene match: 3. For the CDR3, the DNA is TGTGCCAGTAGGGGACAGGGGATAACCGGGGAGCTGTTTTTT. It yields the protein CASRGQGITGELFF.